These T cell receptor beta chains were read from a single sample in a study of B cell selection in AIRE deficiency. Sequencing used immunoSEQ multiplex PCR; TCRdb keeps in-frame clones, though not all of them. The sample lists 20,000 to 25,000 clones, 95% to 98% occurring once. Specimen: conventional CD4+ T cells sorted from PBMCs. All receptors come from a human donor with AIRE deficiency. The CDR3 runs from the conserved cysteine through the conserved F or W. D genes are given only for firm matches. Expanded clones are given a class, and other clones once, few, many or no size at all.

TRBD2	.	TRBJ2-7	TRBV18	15	TGTGCCAGCACGAACCGCCTAGCGGGGATCTACGAGCAGTACTTC	CASTNRLAGIYEQYF
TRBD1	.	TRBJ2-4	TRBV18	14	TGTGCCAGCTCACCGGGACAGGGGTATGGGATTCAGTACTTC	CASSPGQGYGIQYF
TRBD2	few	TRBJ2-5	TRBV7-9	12	TGTGCCAGCTCCCTAGCGGGAGAGACCCAGTACTTC	CASSLAGETQYF
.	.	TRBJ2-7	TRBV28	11	TGTGCCAGCAGTTCCCACTACGAGCAGTACTTC	CASSSHYEQYF
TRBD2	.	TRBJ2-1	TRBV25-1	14	TGTGCCACCGTGGGACTAGCGGGAGCCAATGAGCAGTTCTTC	CATVGLAGANEQFF
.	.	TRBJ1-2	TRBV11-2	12	TGTGCCAGCAGCTTCGAGGGGGATGGCTACACCTTC	CASSFEGDGYTF
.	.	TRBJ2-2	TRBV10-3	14	TGTGCCATCAGGGGCAGCTCGGACACCGGGGAGCTGTTTTTT	CAIRGSSDTGELFF
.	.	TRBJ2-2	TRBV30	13	TGTGCCTGGAGTATGGAGAGCACCGGGGAGCTGTTTTTT	CAWSMESTGELFF
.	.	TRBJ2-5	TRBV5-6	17	TGTGCCAGCAGTGGGGCAGGGCGTCCCTTGATCCAAGAGACCCAGTACTTC	CASSGAGRPLIQETQYF
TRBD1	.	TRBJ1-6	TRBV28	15	TGTGCCAGCAGTTTAGGACAGGGGGCTGGTTCACCCCTCCACTTT	CASSLGQGAGSPLHF
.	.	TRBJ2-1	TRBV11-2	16	TGTGCCAGCAGCTCCCCTCAAAGTAAGGGGCGGAATGAGCAGTTCTTC	CASSSPQSKGRNEQFF
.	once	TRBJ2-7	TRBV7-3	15	TGTGCCAGCAGCTTAACCCCCGGACCGTCCTACGAGCAGTACTTC	CASSLTPGPSYEQYF